This TCR beta chain was sequenced for a study of blood T cell repertoires in COVID-19. Per the original data handling: Reference gene primers were amplified, and this amplification served to estimate nucleated cell counts. TCRdb's copy holds only in-frame clones and misses some; the assay was immunoSEQ multiplex PCR. That table supplies the V and J calls and clone size; D and trimming were determined from the DNA. The data contain approximately 150,000 clones, around four fifths of them singletons. V was pared by 1 base and J by 0 bases, with 10 bases between. CDR3 length: 16 residues. The germline CDR1 and CDR2 sequences are MGHRA and YSYEKL.

This clonotype originated in a man between 40 and 49 years old with acute COVID-19. The sample comprised PBMCs or T cells enriched from blood (not recorded which). This rearrangement joins TRBV4-1 to TRBJ2-4; a possible D gene is TRBD2 (6 bases). CDR3 sequence (DNA): TGCGCCAGCAGCCAAGGTGGCGGGGTAGCCAAAAACATTCAGTACTTC. This codes for CASSQGGGVAKNIQYF.